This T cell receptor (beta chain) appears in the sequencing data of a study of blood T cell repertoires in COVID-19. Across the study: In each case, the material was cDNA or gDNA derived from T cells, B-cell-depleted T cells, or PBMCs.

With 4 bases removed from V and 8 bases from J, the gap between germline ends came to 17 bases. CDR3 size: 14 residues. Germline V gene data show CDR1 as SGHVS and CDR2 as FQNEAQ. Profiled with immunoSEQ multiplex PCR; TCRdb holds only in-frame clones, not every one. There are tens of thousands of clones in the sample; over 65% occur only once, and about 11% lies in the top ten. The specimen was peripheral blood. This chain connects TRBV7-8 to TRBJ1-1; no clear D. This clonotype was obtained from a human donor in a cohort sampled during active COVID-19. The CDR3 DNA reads TGTGCCAGCAGCTCAGTCGCGGACTTCATAGAAGCTTTCTTT. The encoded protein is CASSSVADFIEAFF. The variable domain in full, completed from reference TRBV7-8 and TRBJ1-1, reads GAGVSQSPRYKVAKRGQDVALRCDPISGHVSLFWYQQALGQGPEFLTYFQNEAQLDKSGLPSDRFFAERPEGSVSTLKIQRTQQEDSAVYLCASSSVADFIEAFFGQGTRLTVV.